This is a list of T cell receptor beta chains from one sample in a study of beta chain features in type 1 diabetes. TCRdb keeps only in-frame clones here, not all; method: immunoSEQ multiplex PCR. Altogether 120,000 or so clones are present, roughly 15% being singletons, with the ten largest covering about 2.1%. Specimen: central memory CD4+ T cells from blood. The receptor set was obtained from a young man with type 1 diabetes. Both conserved end residues are part of each CDR3. The order of the fields is D gene, clone size, J gene, V gene, CDR3 DNA, CDR3 protein. A D gene is named only where the DNA matches it firmly. The size entry is marked missing in some rows and otherwise reads once, few, many or a size class.

>TRBD2|few|TRBJ2-5|TRBV29-1
TGCAGCGTTGAACCCCTAGCGGGGGAGACCCAGTACTTC
CSVEPLAGETQYF
>NA|few|TRBJ2-1|TRBV7-2
TGTGCCAGCAGCTTAGCGGGGGTGGTTGAGCAGTTCTTC
CASSLAGVVEQFF
>TRBD1|few|TRBJ1-1|TRBV6-5
TGTGCCAGCAGTCGACAGGGCTCTGAAGCTTTCTTT
CASSRQGSEAFF
>NA|NA|TRBJ1-2|TRBV18
TGTGCCAGCTCACCGATGACAGGTTCGAATGGCTACACCTTC
CASSPMTGSNGYTF
>NA|once|TRBJ2-2|TRBV9
TGTGCCAGCAGCAACACAGGGATAGGGGAGCTGTTTTTT
CASSNTGIGELFF
>NA|NA|TRBJ1-3|TRBV7-9
TGTGCCAGCCGGGCGGGAAACACCATATATTTT
CASRAGNTIYF
>NA|NA|TRBJ1-2|TRBV19
TGTGCCAGTAGCTCAACCGGGGGCTATGGCTACACCTTC
CASSSTGGYGYTF
>NA|NA|TRBJ2-5|TRBV4-1
TGTGCCAGCAGCCAAGATAAACAAGAGACCCAGTACTTC
CASSQDKQETQYF
>TRBD1|NA|TRBJ2-5|TRBV7-6
TGTGCCAGCAGCCACCGACAGGGGCTGGGTAAGACCCAGTACTTC
CASSHRQGLGKTQYF
>NA|few|TRBJ2-2|TRBV2
TGTGCCAGCAGGGGAGCCCAAAACACCGGGGAGCTGTTTTTT
CASRGAQNTGELFF